This section outlines one T cell receptor beta chain sequence together with its context. The repertoire was sequenced with immunoSEQ multiplex PCR; TCRdb's copy has only in-frame clones and lacks some. The data hold roughly 100,000 clones, with 88% observed a single time. The V end lost 3 bases, the J end lost 7 bases, and 16 bases lay between the germline ends. Germline V lookup: CDR1 LNHDA, CDR2 SQIVND (reference sequence). The CDR3 contains 14 residues. The sample originates from a study of blood T cell repertoires in COVID-19. This chain connects TRBV19 to TRBJ2-7, with D tentatively TRBD1 (6 bases). The origin of this receptor is a human donor in a cohort sampled during active COVID-19. The sequenced material came from peripheral blood. The CDR3 region has the DNA TGTGCCAGTAGTATGGTCAGGGGATCGGGGGAGCAGTACTTC. As protein: CASSMVRGSGEQYF.